A single sample is the source of the 13 T cell receptor beta chains below, sequenced in a study of blood T cells in healthy people across ages. A J-beta primer mix and a sample-barcoded 5' primer were used in a second PCR of roughly 6 to 11 cycles. TCRdb re-called the 5' RACE reads with MiXCR, one entry per CDR3 protein. This sample carries hundreds of thousands of distinct CDR3 sequences, roughly 24% of them seen once, and the ten largest clones take 3%. These data were likewise used in another study, on T cells of mothers and their children.

The material sequenced was blood. All receptors come from a boy aged 5-17 years in good health.

This clonotype was counted only a few times. The V call is TRBV2, the J call TRBJ1-4; no clear D gene. The CDR3 loop spans 14 amino acids. The V gene's germline CDR1 is SNHLY and CDR2 FYNNEI. With 8 bases removed from V and 2 bases from J, the gap between germline ends came to 12 bases. CDR3 in DNA: TGTGCCAGCCGACTCAGGCCCACTAATGAAAAACTGTTTTTT. Its protein product is CASRLRPTNEKLFF.

The J gene is TRBJ1-1, the V gene TRBV28; D is unresolved. The germline CDR1 and CDR2 sequences are MDHEN and SYDVKM. V lost 2 bases and J lost 4, with 14 bases in between. This CDR3 has 15 amino acids. CDR3 bases: TGTGCCAGCAGTTTAAGGCGGGAAAGAGGCACTGAAGCTTTCTTT. As protein: CASSLRRERGTEAFF. The full variable domain, rest sourced from reference TRBV28 and TRBJ1-1, is DVKVTQSSRYLVKRTGEKVFLECVQDMDHENMFWYRQDPGLGLRLIYFSYDVKMKEKGDIPEGYSVSREKKERFSLILESASTNQTSMYLCASSLRRERGTEAFFGQGTRLTVV.

This clonotype was detected a few times. This rearrangement joins TRBV5-1 to TRBJ2-7; D call uncertain. With 0 bases removed from V and 5 bases from J, the gap between germline ends came to 6 bases. CDR1 is SGHRS, CDR2 YFSETQ, per germline. The CDR3 spans 12 residues. The CDR3 coding sequence is TGCGCCAGCAGCTTGGATAGGCACGAGCAGTACTTC. Its translation: CASSLDRHEQYF.

V usage is TRBV29-1 and J usage is TRBJ2-4; D gene unclear. This CDR3 region has 10 residues. The V and J ends lost 4 bases and 5 bases respectively, with 3 bases between them. Germline V CDR1 and CDR2: SQVTM, ANQGSEA. For the CDR3, the DNA is TGCAGCGTTGTGGAAAACATTCAGTACTTC. It codes for CSVVENIQYF.

The chain links TRBV29-1 to TRBJ2-7; TRBD1 matches at 10 bases. The CDR3 has 14 residues. The V gene end was trimmed by 4 bases and the J gene end by 2 bases; junction bases not matched to a gene: 5. Per the germline V gene, CDR1 is SQVTM and CDR2 is ANQGSEA. CDR3 region: CSVVRDRGTYEQYF. In DNA form, the CDR3 reads TGCAGCGTTGTCCGGGACAGGGGTACCTACGAGCAGTACTTC.

This clonotype occurred once. The J gene is TRBJ2-3, the V gene TRBV5-1; D is perhaps TRBD2 (6 bases). Germline V gene lookup returns CDR1 SGHRS and CDR2 YFSETQ. The CDR3 runs 15 residues. The germline V and J ends were trimmed by 0 bases and 6 bases, with 14 bases remaining between them. CDR3 amino acids: CASSLELASLDTQYF. The CDR3 nucleotides read TGCGCCAGCAGCTTGGAGCTAGCGTCCCTCGATACGCAGTATTTT.

To note about this clonotype: A read error is possible here, since a much larger clone lies one base away. V gene TRBV21-1 combines with J gene TRBJ2-7; TRBD2, the table's D call, was not compared with the DNA. TRBV21-1 is a pseudogene segment. This CDR3 has 15 residues. This CDR3 reads CVSSFGGGPGYEQYF. The CDR3 nucleotides read TGTGTCAGCAGCTTTGGGGGAGGACCTGGCTACGAGCAGTACTTC.

This clonotype was counted a few times. The CDR3 sequence: CASSVSRNTEAFF. Here the CDR3 DNA reads TGTGCCAGCAGCGTATCGAGGAACACTGAAGCTTTCTTT. The rearrangement links TRBV9 to TRBJ1-1; D not resolved. Germline V gives CDR1 SGDLS, CDR2 YYNGEE. Trimming took off 1 base at V and 1 base at J, with 5 bases between the two ends. This CDR3 has 13 residues.

With respect to this clonotype: Sequence at one end of the junction differs from germline and may be a read error. The chain employs TRBV12-3 or TRBV12-4 and TRBJ2-7; D perhaps matches TRBD2 (6 bases). The CDR3 totals 13 residues. The DNA for the CDR3 is TGCGCCAGCAGCCGCGGGACCGAAGTGGAGCAGTACTTC. As protein: CASSRGTEVEQYF.

The rearrangement uses TRBV10-3 and TRBJ2-1; D call uncertain. Looked up from germline, CDR1 is ENHRY and CDR2 is SYGVKD. V was shortened by 6 bases and J by 5 bases, with 14 bases between the two germline ends. The CDR3 is made up of 14 amino acids. The CDR3 is CAISDAGKNNEQFF. In DNA, the CDR3 is TGTGCCATCAGCGATGCTGGGAAAAACAATGAGCAGTTCTTC.

This clonotype was observed a handful of times. An end of the junction differs from the germline gene, which may be a read error. This chain joins TRBV3-1 and TRBJ1-4; the D gene is possibly TRBD1 (6 bases). Germline V gene lookup returns CDR1 LGHDT and CDR2 YNNKEL (reference sequence). The CDR3 runs 14 residues. The CDR3 DNA sequence: TGTGCCAGCAGCCAAGAGGGGGGCTACGAAAAACTGTTCTTT. It translates to CASSQEGGYEKLFF.

V and J are TRBV15 and TRBJ2-1; maybe TRBD1 (6 bases). Looked up from germline, CDR1 is LNHNV and CDR2 is YYDKDF (reference sequence). V was trimmed by 3 bases and J by 8 bases, leaving 14 bases between them. This CDR3 is 14 amino acids long. In nucleotides, the CDR3 is TGTGCCACCAGCAGGCCCGGGACATTCGATGAGCAGTTCTTC. Its protein product is CATSRPGTFDEQFF.

The chain is built from TRBV6-2 or TRBV6-3 and TRBJ2-3, with no clear D. The V gene lost 6 bases and the J gene lost 10 bases, with 14 bases spanning the gap. The germline V gene encodes CDR1 MNHEY and CDR2 SVGEGT. CDR3 length: 12 amino acids. CDR3 DNA: TGTGCCAGCAGACTCGGACGCGGAGCGCAGTATTTT. Its translation: CASRLGRGAQYF.